One and the same sample provided the 16 T cell receptor beta chains below, sequenced in a study of blood T cell repertoires in COVID-19. Clones were read by immunoSEQ multiplex PCR, and TCRdb kept only the in-frame ones, dropping some. This sample yields approximately 11,000 clones, of which nearly 90% are seen a single time; 20% to 30% belongs to the top ten. Specimen: peripheral blood. The receptors shown here come from a man aged 30 to 39 with active or convalescent COVID-19.

V usage is TRBV9 and J usage is TRBJ1-1; D uncertain. V lost 3 bases to trimming and J lost 0 bases, with 18 bases between them. Germline V gene lookup returns CDR1 SGDLS and CDR2 YYNGEE. The CDR3 spans 17 residues. Written as DNA, the CDR3 is TGTGCCAGCAGCGCTTTGAACAGTGCCGCGATGAACACTGAAGCTTTCTTT. This translates into CASSALNSAAMNTEAFF.

V usage is TRBV7-8 and J usage is TRBJ1-3; D unresolved. V was trimmed by 5 bases and J by 3 bases, leaving 17 bases between them. The CDR3 sequence is 16 residues long. Germline V CDR1 and CDR2: SGHVS, FQNEAQ. CDR3 region: CASSALRGGIGNTIYF. The DNA for the CDR3 is TGTGCCAGCAGCGCTTTACGTGGAGGAATTGGAAACACCATATATTTT. The full variable domain, completed using reference TRBV7-8 and TRBJ1-3, is GAGVSQSPRYKVAKRGQDVALRCDPISGHVSLFWYQQALGQGPEFLTYFQNEAQLDKSGLPSDRFFAERPEGSVSTLKIQRTQQEDSAVYLCASSALRGGIGNTIYFGEGSWLTVV.

The chain has TRBV11-2 and TRBJ1-4; possibly TRBD1 for D (5 bases). V was shortened by 0 bases and J by 8 bases, with 13 bases between the two germline ends. The CDR3 loop spans 15 amino acids. CDR1 and CDR2 (germline): SGHAT, FQNNGV. Here the CDR3 DNA reads TGTGCCAGCAGCTTAGATAGTCAGGGAGGGGAAAAACTGTTTTTT. It codes for CASSLDSQGGEKLFF.

This chain connects TRBV5-4 to TRBJ2-2; TRBD1 agrees at 9 bases. The germline V gene has CDR1 SGHNT and CDR2 YYREEE (reference sequence). The length of the CDR3 is 15 residues. The junction had 8 bases not matched to a gene; V was cut back by 5 bases and J by 6 bases. The CDR3 reads CASRKQGAGSGELFF. CDR3 sequence (DNA): TGTGCCAGCAGGAAACAGGGGGCTGGCTCCGGGGAGCTGTTTTTT.

J is TRBJ1-2 and V is TRBV3-1 (or the pseudogene TRBV3-2), with 8 bases aligning to TRBD1. Germline lookup yields CDR1 LGHDT and CDR2 YNNKEL (reference sequence). The trim removed 6 bases at V and 7 bases at J, leaving 10 bases unmatched. This CDR3 contains 14 residues. The CDR3 region has the DNA TGTGCCAGCAGTGCTACCGGGACAGGTCTTGGCTACACCTTC. This codes for CASSATGTGLGYTF.

Here the CDR3 reads CASSHGQGARNTIYF. CDR3 sequence (DNA): TGTGCCAGTTCCCATGGACAGGGGGCGCGAAACACCATATATTTT. V gene TRBV18 combines with J gene TRBJ1-3; TRBD1 matches 11 bases. Germline V gene lookup returns CDR1 KGHSH and CDR2 LQKENI. The CDR3 is 15 residues long. The ends lost 9 bases at V and 5 bases at J; junction bases unmatched: 9. The full variable domain, in which reference TRBV18 and TRBJ1-3 provide the parts outside the CDR3, is NAGVMQNPRHLVRRRGQEARLRCSPMKGHSHVYWYRQLPEEGLKFMVYLQKENIIDESGMPKERFSAEFPKEGPSILRIQQVVRGDSAAYFCASSHGQGARNTIYFGEGSWLTVV.

The V and J genes are TRBV13 and TRBJ2-5, with 8 bases that match TRBD2. J gave up 5 bases and V 5 bases, and 10 bases lay outside the gene matches. CDR3 length: 15 amino acids. Germline CDR1 and CDR2: PRHDT and FYEKMQ (reference sequence). The CDR3 nucleotides read TGTGCCAGCAGCGCAAAGGGACTAGGTGAGGAGACCCAGTACTTC. Encoded protein: CASSAKGLGEETQYF.

The chain joins TRBV28 to TRBJ1-2; 10 bases match TRBD1. V dropped 2 bases and J dropped 6; count of bases not matched to a gene: 9. Per the germline V gene, CDR1 is MDHEN and CDR2 is SYDVKM. The length of the CDR3 is 16 residues. CDR3 region: CASSLGWGTGAHGYTF. DNA for the CDR3: TGTGCCAGCAGTTTAGGGTGGGGGACAGGGGCCCATGGCTACACCTTC.

This rearrangement joins TRBV30 to TRBJ1-5; a possible D gene is TRBD1 (5 bases). Germline CDR1 and CDR2: GTSNPN and SVGIG (reference sequence). V dropped 0 bases and J dropped 6 bases, with 12 bases sitting between them. This CDR3 has 14 residues. CDR3 region: CAWSVGRGGQPQHF. The CDR3 coding sequence is TGTGCCTGGAGTGTAGGGAGGGGCGGTCAGCCCCAGCATTTT.

This clone was observed a few times. The chain is built from TRBV10-1 and TRBJ2-2; TRBD2 agrees at 7 bases. With 4 bases clipped from V and 3 bases from J, the junction kept 8 bases outside the gene matches. Germline CDR1 reads WNHNN; CDR2 reads SYGVQD (reference sequence). The CDR3 is 16 residues long. The CDR3 loop reads CASSGLATSDTGELFF. In nucleotides, the CDR3 is TGCGCCAGCAGTGGGTTGGCCACTAGCGACACCGGGGAGCTGTTTTTT.

This clone has only one observation. This chain links TRBV5-1 with TRBJ1-1; D is uncertain. This CDR3 is built from 14 residues. CDR1 is SGHRS and CDR2 is YFSETQ in the germline V gene. The germline V and J ends were trimmed by 0 bases and 3 bases, with 9 bases remaining between them. This CDR3 reads CASSLVGGDTEAFF. As DNA, the CDR3 is TGCGCCAGCAGCTTGGTAGGTGGAGACACTGAAGCTTTCTTT.

About this clone itself: Other nucleotide sequences from this sample produce the same CDR3. This chain links TRBV7-2 with TRBJ2-1, with TRBD2 matching 7 bases. Germline CDR1 and CDR2: SGHTA and FQGNSA. J was trimmed by 4 bases and V by 3 bases; bases with no gene match: 9. This CDR3 has 16 residues. CDR3 sequence (DNA): TGTGCCAGCAGCTTCGGACGGGACTACCTATACAATGAGCAGTTCTTC. Protein sequence: CASSFGRDYLYNEQFF.

V gene TRBV15 combines with J gene TRBJ2-5; D not certain. The length of the CDR3 is 15 residues. V lost 5 bases and J 1 base, leaving 14 bases between the germline ends. Germline lookup yields CDR1 LNHNV and CDR2 YYDKDF (reference sequence). CDR3 amino acids: CATSPTRSGQETQYF. CDR3 coding DNA: TGTGCCACCAGCCCCACCAGGTCAGGCCAAGAGACCCAGTACTTC. Full variable domain (remainder filled in from reference TRBV15 and TRBJ2-5): DAMVIQNPRYQVTQFGKPVTLSCSQTLNHNVMYWYQQKSSQAPKLLFHYYDKDFNNEADTPDNFQSRRPNTSFCFLDIRSPGLGDTAMYLCATSPTRSGQETQYFGPGTRLLVL.

In the case of this clone: Other DNA sequences in the same sample also yield this CDR3. This rearrangement joins TRBV5-1 to TRBJ2-3, with 7 bases lining up with TRBD1. After removal of 4 bases from V and 1 base from J, the junction contained 6 bases not matched to a gene. The CDR3 contains 15 residues. The germline V gene has CDR1 SGHRS and CDR2 YFSETQ. The CDR3: CASSQTGRGTDTQYF. The CDR3, as DNA: TGCGCCAGCAGCCAGACAGGGAGAGGCACAGATACGCAGTATTTT.

The V call is TRBV19, the J call TRBJ1-5; D is uncertain. The CDR3 consists of 15 residues. CDR1 is LNHDA, CDR2 SQIVND, per germline (reference sequence). V was pared by 3 bases and J by 0 bases, with 9 bases between. CDR3 bases: TGTGCCAGTAGTATCAGCGGGGTTAGCAATCAGCCCCAGCATTTT. The encoded protein is CASSISGVSNQPQHF.

The J gene is TRBJ2-3, the V gene TRBV19, with 11 bases matching TRBD2. The germline V gene encodes CDR1 LNHDA and CDR2 SQIVND (reference sequence). The ends lost 6 bases at V and 0 bases at J; junction bases unmatched: 14. The CDR3 is 19 residues long. The CDR3 here is CASSGDTSGGHPSTDTQYF. CDR3 DNA sequence: TGTGCCAGTAGCGGTGATACTAGCGGGGGCCACCCGAGCACAGATACGCAGTATTTT. Together with reference TRBV19 and TRBJ2-3, the CDR3 gives the full variable domain: DGGITQSPKYLFRKEGQNVTLSCEQNLNHDAMYWYRQDPGQGLRLIYYSQIVNDFQKGDIAEGYSVSREKKESFPLTVTSAQKNPTAFYLCASSGDTSGGHPSTDTQYFGPGTRLTVL.